The sequence of this T cell receptor (beta chain) was determined in a study of blood T cell repertoires in COVID-19. Background on the study: The United States, Italy and Spain provided the acute and convalescent COVID-19 samples. Sources were T cells, B-cell-depleted T cells, or PBMCs; the material itself was cDNA or gDNA.

Original analysis: Amplification of reference gene primers was used by the study to estimate nucleated cell counts. Method: immunoSEQ multiplex PCR; TCRdb's copy keeps in-frame clones and lacks some. The V and J calls and clone size come from that table; D and trimming were worked out from the DNA. The sample includes some 64,000 clones, over 75% of them seen just once. The V gene end was trimmed by 3 bases and the J gene end by 0 bases; junction bases not matched to a gene: 2. CDR1 KGHDR and CDR2 SFDVKD come from the germline V gene. This CDR3 is built from 16 residues. Sequenced input: peripheral blood. This clonotype originated in a man aged 50 to 59 with active COVID-19. The chain combines TRBV24-1 with TRBJ2-1; 9 bases are shared with TRBD2. CDR3 residues: CATSDQAGGSYNEQFF. As DNA, the CDR3 is TGTGCCACCAGTGATCAAGCGGGGGGCTCCTACAATGAGCAGTTCTTC.